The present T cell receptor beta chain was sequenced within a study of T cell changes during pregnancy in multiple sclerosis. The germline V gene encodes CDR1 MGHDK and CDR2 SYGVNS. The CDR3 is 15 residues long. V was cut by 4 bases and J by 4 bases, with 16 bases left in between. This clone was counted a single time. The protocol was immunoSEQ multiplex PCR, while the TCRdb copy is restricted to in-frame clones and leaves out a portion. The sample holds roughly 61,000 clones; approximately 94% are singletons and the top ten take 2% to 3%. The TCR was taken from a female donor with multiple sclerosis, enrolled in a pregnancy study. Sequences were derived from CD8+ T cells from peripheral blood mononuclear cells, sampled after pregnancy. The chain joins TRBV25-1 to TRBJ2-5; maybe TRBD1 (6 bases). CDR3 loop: CASSGTGLVGETQYF. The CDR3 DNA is TGTGCCAGCAGTGGAACAGGGTTGGTAGGAGAGACCCAGTACTTC.